This T cell receptor (beta chain) was captured by sequencing in a study of technical replicates of blood from a handful of donors. Measured with immunoSEQ multiplex PCR; TCRdb has only the in-frame clones, and not every one. The sample holds about 60,000 clones, 85% to 90% seen once. V lost 3 bases and J lost 2, with 14 bases in between. CDR3 length: 15 residues. Germline CDR1 reads SGDLS; CDR2 reads YYNGEE. This rearrangement joins TRBV9 to TRBJ2-5; unclear D gene. This receptor was identified in a human donor in good health. Some clones in this sample may be carry-over from other donors' samples. Sequenced sample: PBMCs. Here the CDR3 DNA reads TGTGCCAGCAGCGCCGCTAGGAGTGCACAAGAGACCCAGTACTTC. The encoded protein is CASSAARSAQETQYF.